These T cell receptor beta chains were read from a single sample in a study of blood T cell repertoires in COVID-19. This table comes from immunoSEQ multiplex PCR, and its TCRdb copy is limited to in-frame clones, with some not included. The sample includes 360,000 or so clones, roughly nine tenths of them seen just once. Material: peripheral blood. All receptors derive from a woman between 55 and 75 years old with COVID-19, enrolled during active disease. The conserved cysteine and the conserved F or W are not part of the CDR3 here. Fields, in order: V gene, CDR3 protein.

V: TRBV13
CDR3: ASSLVQNLTDEQF

V: TRBV6-5
CDR3: ASKSAGAENTEAF

V: TRBV6-5
CDR3: ASSFGGQPQH

V: TRBV7-2
CDR3: ASSWKGGRDGYT

V: TRBV4-2
CDR3: ASSQEALASTQY

V: TRBV7-2
CDR3: ASSSLPGVGTDTQY

V: TRBV18
CDR3: ASSVTGSNQPQH

V: TRBV19
CDR3: ASTGQGASNEKLF

V: TRBV5-6
CDR3: ASSLGGPTGAAF

V: TRBV9
CDR3: ASSAGPGGTYEQY

V: TRBV25-1
CDR3: ATSSGREFGGYT

V: TRBV6-5
CDR3: ASRPGGVETEAF

V: TRBV5-1
CDR3: ASRERYSGNTIY

V: TRBV28
CDR3: AVRGQTNYGYT

V: TRBV5-1
CDR3: ASSLRLARPDTQY

V: TRBV14
CDR3: ASSQVAWGTVRGSYGYT

V: TRBV9
CDR3: ASSVGTQGLNEKLF

V: TRBV5-5
CDR3: ASSLAGYGYT

V: TRBV4-1
CDR3: ASSQDRSSNQPQH

V: TRBV2
CDR3: ASSESWAPNQPQH

V: TRBV20-1
CDR3: SASRLKGKQY

V: TRBV7-8
CDR3: ASRPTSGGGYNEQF

V: TRBV21-1
CDR3: ASSHIRDRGLGSNQPQH